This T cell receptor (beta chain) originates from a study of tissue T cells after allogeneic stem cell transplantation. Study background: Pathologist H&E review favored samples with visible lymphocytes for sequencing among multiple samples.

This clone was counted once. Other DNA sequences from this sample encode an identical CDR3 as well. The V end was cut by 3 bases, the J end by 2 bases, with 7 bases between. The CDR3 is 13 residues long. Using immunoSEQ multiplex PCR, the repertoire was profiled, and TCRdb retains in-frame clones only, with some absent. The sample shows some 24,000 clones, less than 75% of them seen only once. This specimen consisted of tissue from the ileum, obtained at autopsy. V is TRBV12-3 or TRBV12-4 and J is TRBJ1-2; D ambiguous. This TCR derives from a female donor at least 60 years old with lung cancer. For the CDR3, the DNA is TGTGCCAGCAGTTTTTCACGGAACTATGGCTACACCTTC. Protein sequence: CASSFSRNYGYTF.